The 13 T cell receptor beta chains below all came from one sample that was sequenced in a study of T-cell reconstitution after alpha-beta-depleted transplantation in children. Unique molecular identifiers were incorporated into the prepared TCRbeta library. TCRdb reprocessed the PCR reads via MiXCR and lists one record per CDR3 protein. The sample holds hundreds of thousands of distinct CDR3 sequences; around 12% are singletons and the top ten take 0.79%. The sequenced sample was PBMCs, obtained before TCRalphabeta/CD19-depleted stem cell transplant. All receptors derive from a girl aged 2 to 10 with congenital amegakaryocytic thrombocytopenia, due to receive a stem cell transplant.

As for this clonotype: This may stem from a read error, because a much larger clone lies one nucleotide away. The chain links TRBV5-1 to TRBJ2-3; 7 bases are shared with TRBD1. Germline loops: CDR1 SGHRS, CDR2 YFSETQ. Germline trimming cut 0 bases from V and 4 bases from J; bases unmatched to any gene: 8. This CDR3 is 16 amino acids long. The CDR3 loop is CASSLGQGQHADTQYF. CDR3 sequence (DNA): TGCGCCAGCAGCTTGGGACAGGGACAACACGCAGATACGCAGTATTTT.

In this sample, this clonotype turned up many times. The chain's CDR3 is CSPILTGLSYNEQFF. The CDR3 bases are TGCAGTCCAATCCTGACAGGACTCTCCTACAATGAGCAGTTCTTC. The chain is built from TRBV20-1 and TRBJ2-1; weak D call: TRBD1 (6 bases). V lost 8 bases, J lost 0 bases, and 17 bases lay in between. This CDR3 is built from 15 residues. Germline CDR1 and CDR2: DFQATT and SNEGSKA (reference sequence).

The chain is built from TRBV24-1 and TRBJ1-2, with 7 bases lining up with TRBD1. The CDR3 is 13 residues long. J lost 6 bases, V lost 4 bases, and 4 bases had no gene match. The V gene's germline CDR1 is KGHDR and CDR2 SFDVKD. The CDR3 DNA reads TGTGCCACCAGTGACCTGACAGGGCATGGCTACACCTTC. This sequence encodes CATSDLTGHGYTF.

This clonotype was seen only a few times. V usage is TRBV24-1 and J usage is TRBJ2-3, with D possibly matching TRBD2 (6 bases). CDR1 is KGHDR and CDR2 is SFDVKD in the germline V gene. With 7 bases removed from V and 4 bases from J, the gap between germline ends came to 29 bases. The CDR3 covers 19 residues. DNA for the CDR3: TGTGCCACCAGCGTCGGCGGTACTAGCCCGGTTAGGAAGGCAGATACGCAGTATTTT. Amino acids: CATSVGGTSPVRKADTQYF.

The chain recombines TRBV18 with TRBJ1-1; D is unresolved. The CDR3 sequence is 19 residues long. The germline gives CDR1 KGHSH, CDR2 LQKENI. V was clipped by 4 bases and J by 4 bases, with 28 bases between them. DNA of the CDR3: TGTGCCAGCTCACATCGATTACCGTCTCCCTGGATATGGGGCACTGAAGCTTTCTTT. It is translated as CASSHRLPSPWIWGTEAFF.

This clonotype was recorded many times. The V and J genes are TRBV29-1 and TRBJ2-6; TRBD1 is a possible D gene (6 bases). The CDR3 covers 11 residues. Trimming pared 4 bases from V and 10 bases from J, leaving 8 bases between. CDR1 SQVTM and CDR2 ANQGSEA come from the germline V gene. The CDR3 nucleotides are TGCAGCGTTGTAGGGGGAAACGTCCTGACTTTC. Its protein is CSVVGGNVLTF.

This clonotype was seen more than once but under ten times. V is TRBV5-6 and J is TRBJ1-2, with D perhaps TRBD1 (6 bases). V gave up 1 base and J gave up 0 bases, with 16 bases separating them. Germline loops: CDR1 SGHDT, CDR2 YYEEEE. This CDR3 is built from 17 residues. The CDR3 bases are TGTGCCAGCAGCTTGTTGGGGGGGCCGCCCTCTAACTATGGCTACACCTTC. Protein sequence: CASSLLGGPPSNYGYTF.

The V and J genes are TRBV20-1 and TRBJ2-7; 9 nucleotides align to TRBD1. CDR1 and CDR2 (germline): DFQATT, SNEGSKA (reference sequence). V shed 6 bases, J shed 7 bases, and the junction held 13 bases outside the gene matches. The CDR3 consists of 14 residues. The CDR3 DNA reads TGCAGTGCCAACAGGGGGCGCGAATGGGAGGAGCAGTACTTC. It encodes CSANRGREWEEQYF.

This clonotype was recorded at least ten times. CDR3 region: CATSETQYF. DNA of the CDR3: TGTGCCACCAGTGAGACCCAGTACTTC. V gene TRBV24-1 combines with J gene TRBJ2-5, with D unclear. V lost 4 bases and J lost 7, with 0 bases in between. The CDR3 totals 9 residues. Germline V gives CDR1 KGHDR, CDR2 SFDVKD.

At least ten counts were recorded for this clonotype. The gene calls are TRBV20-1 and TRBJ2-1; possible D gene TRBD2, 6 bases. This CDR3 contains 16 residues. Trimming stripped 0 bases from V and 1 base from J, with 13 bases between. Looked up from germline, CDR1 is DFQATT and CDR2 is SNEGSKA (reference sequence). CDR3 sequence: CSARDNSGGSYNEQFF. The DNA of the CDR3 is TGCAGTGCTAGAGATAACTCCGGGGGTTCCTACAATGAGCAGTTCTTC.

This clonotype was found many times. The rearrangement joins TRBV27 to TRBJ2-7; tentative D call: TRBD2 (6 bases). Germline V gene data show CDR1 as MNHEY and CDR2 as SMNVEV (reference sequence). With 2 bases removed from V and 1 base from J, the gap between germline ends came to 6 bases. The CDR3 is made up of 13 amino acids. Here the CDR3 reads CASSLRESYEQYF. In DNA form, the CDR3 reads TGTGCCAGCAGTTTACGGGAGTCCTACGAGCAGTACTTC.

In its sample, this clonotype was seen many times. The chain couples TRBV20-1 to TRBJ2-4, with a possible D match to TRBD1 (6 bases). The germline V gene has CDR1 DFQATT and CDR2 SNEGSKA (reference sequence). This CDR3 is built from 13 residues. V dropped 1 base and J dropped 3 bases, with 7 bases sitting between them. This CDR3 reads CSARGTDKNIQYF. CDR3 in DNA: TGCAGTGCTAGAGGGACAGACAAAAACATTCAGTACTTC.

The rearrangement links TRBV20-1 to TRBJ2-3; D unclear. The V end was cut by 0 bases, the J end by 3 bases, with 10 bases between. Germline V gene lookup returns CDR1 DFQATT and CDR2 SNEGSKA (reference sequence). This CDR3 contains 14 residues. This CDR3 reads CSARDIRDTDTQYF. The CDR3 DNA sequence: TGCAGTGCTAGAGATATAAGGGATACAGATACGCAGTATTTT.